The 18 T cell receptor beta chains listed next were all sequenced from one sample in a study of blood T cell repertoires in COVID-19. Profiled with immunoSEQ multiplex PCR; TCRdb holds only in-frame clones, not every one. The data contain about 230,000 clones, roughly nine tenths of them singletons. The material sequenced was PBMCs or T cells enriched from blood (not recorded which). All receptors come from a woman aged 25 to 39 with acute COVID-19.

This clone was detected only a few times. The CDR3 reads CASSGGQPLGSNQPQHF. The CDR3 DNA sequence: TGTGCCAGCAGCGGGGGACAGCCGCTGGGCAGCAATCAGCCCCAGCATTTT. The V call is TRBV2, the J call TRBJ1-5, with 7 bases matching TRBD1. CDR1 and CDR2 from the germline V gene are SNHLY and FYNNEI. The CDR3 length is 17 residues. Trimming at V came to 6 bases and at J to 1 base, leaving 12 bases not matched to a gene.

The CDR3 here is CASSPRGTGPTTSQYF. The CDR3 region has the DNA TGTGCCAGCAGCCCCCGAGGGACAGGACCGACTACGTCCCAGTACTTC. The J gene is TRBJ2-5, the V gene TRBV21-1; the table's D call TRBD1 went unverified against the DNA. TRBV21-1 is assigned pseudogene status. This CDR3 has 16 residues.

The chain has TRBV11-2 and TRBJ2-3; 9 positions match TRBD1. In germline, CDR1 is SGHAT, CDR2 FQNNGV. V shed 5 bases and J 1 base; nucleotides not matched to a gene: 4. CDR3 length: 15 amino acids. CDR3 loop: CASSKGQGGTDTQYF. DNA for the CDR3: TGTGCCAGCAGCAAGGGACAGGGAGGCACAGATACGCAGTATTTT.

The gene calls are TRBV6-5 and TRBJ1-2; D not resolved. The V and J ends lost 2 bases and 0 bases respectively, with 7 bases between them. Looked up from germline, CDR1 is MNHEY and CDR2 is SVGAGI. The CDR3 spans 14 residues. The CDR3 DNA reads as TGTGCCAGCAGTTACAGGGAGGCTAACTATGGCTACACCTTC. As protein: CASSYREANYGYTF.

The chain carries TRBV28 and TRBJ2-3; 13 bases are shared with TRBD2. The CDR3 runs 15 residues. Germline CDR1 MDHEN, CDR2 SYDVKM. The V gene end was trimmed by 10 bases and the J gene end by 1 base; junction bases not matched to a gene: 5. CDR3 amino acids: CATTSGGARTDTQYF. The CDR3 DNA reads as TGTGCCACTACTAGCGGGGGGGCCCGCACAGATACGCAGTATTTT.

The gene calls are TRBV5-1 and TRBJ1-2; perhaps TRBD1 as D (6 bases). CDR3 length: 14 residues. Trimming cost V 4 bases and J 6 bases, with 16 bases left between them. Germline V gives CDR1 SGHRS, CDR2 YFSETQ. The CDR3 region has the DNA TGCGCCAGCAGCGTGGGGCACAGGGAAGATGGCTACACCTTC. Residues: CASSVGHREDGYTF.

This chain uses TRBV7-2 with TRBJ1-1; 8 bases are a match to TRBD1. Germline values: CDR1 SGHTA, CDR2 FQGNSA. This CDR3 has 17 residues. With 2 bases clipped from V and 5 bases from J, the junction kept 13 bases outside the gene matches. CDR3 amino acids: CASSLTGPGQGGTEAFF. CDR3 bases: TGTGCCAGCAGCTTAACGGGCCCAGGACAGGGCGGGACTGAAGCTTTCTTT.

The chain employs TRBV21-1 and TRBJ2-7; the D call in the table, TRBD2, was not verified against the DNA. TRBV21-1 corresponds to a pseudogene. The CDR3 totals 17 residues. DNA of the CDR3: TGTGCCAGCAGCAAAGCGCTACAGGCGGGGATTTCCTACGAGCAGTACTTC. It translates to CASSKALQAGISYEQYF.

V usage is TRBV28 and J usage is TRBJ1-1; 9 bases match TRBD1. The CDR3 is 16 amino acids. V dropped 6 bases and J dropped 5; count of bases not matched to a gene: 13. The germline V gene has CDR1 MDHEN and CDR2 SYDVKM. The DNA for the CDR3 is TGTGCCAGCAGCGCGCCCGGGGACAGGGTGAGGACTGAAGCTTTCTTT. Translating it yields CASSAPGDRVRTEAFF.

This clone was observed a single time. V is TRBV19 and J is TRBJ1-6; D unresolved. The germline V and J ends were trimmed by 1 base and 9 bases, with 13 bases remaining between them. From germline, CDR1 is LNHDA and CDR2 SQIVND (reference sequence). CDR3 length: 15 amino acids. The CDR3 loop reads CASSIGGIASSPLHF. CDR3 nucleotide sequence: TGTGCCAGTAGTATAGGAGGGATAGCATCTTCACCCCTCCACTTT.

This chain joins TRBV10-3 and TRBJ2-7; D not resolved. Germline loops: CDR1 ENHRY, CDR2 SYGVKD. The CDR3 has 12 amino acids. Between the trimmed V and J ends, which lost 4 bases and 5 bases, there was a span of 9 bases. CDR3 region: CAISVSDNEQYF. Written as DNA, the CDR3 is TGTGCCATCAGTGTCAGTGATAACGAGCAGTACTTC.

The chain uses TRBV28 and TRBJ1-6, with TRBD1 matching 8 bases. The CDR3 spans 12 residues. CDR1 and CDR2 from the germline V gene are MDHEN and SYDVKM. This chain's CDR3 is CATGGGNSPLHF. The DNA of the CDR3 is TGTGCTACAGGGGGGGGTAATTCACCCCTCCACTTT. The full variable domain, its missing parts supplied by reference TRBV28 and TRBJ1-6, is DVKVTQSSRYLVKRTGEKVFLECVQDMDHENMFWYRQDPGLGLRLIYFSYDVKMKEKGDIPEGYSVSREKKERFSLILESASTNQTSMYLCATGGGNSPLHFGNGTRLTVT.

In DNA form, the CDR3 reads TGTGCCAGCAGCTTAACGCCGGGGGAAGAGACCCAGTACTTC. This codes for CASSLTPGEETQYF. V and J are TRBV7-3 and TRBJ2-5; maybe TRBD2 (6 bases). The germline V and J ends were trimmed by 0 bases and 3 bases, with 8 bases remaining between them. From germline, CDR1 is SGHTA and CDR2 FQGTGA. The CDR3 has 14 amino acids.

This clone has a single count. For the CDR3, the DNA is TGCGCCAGCAGCAATACGGACTCGACAGATACGCAGTATTTT. Protein product: CASSNTDSTDTQYF. This chain uses TRBV5-1 with TRBJ2-3, with D possibly being TRBD2 (5 bases). Germline assignment: CDR1 SGHRS and CDR2 YFSETQ. The CDR3 contains 14 residues. Trimming took off 4 bases at V and 3 bases at J, with 12 bases between the two ends. Full variable domain (remainder filled in from reference TRBV5-1 and TRBJ2-3): KAGVTQTPRYLIKTRGQQVTLSCSPISGHRSVSWYQQTPGQGLQFLFEYFSETQRNKGNFPGRFSGRQFSNSRSEMNVSTLELGDSALYLCASSNTDSTDTQYFGPGTRLTVL.

The V call is TRBV25-1, the J call TRBJ1-1; possible D gene TRBD1, 6 bases. The CDR3 consists of 15 residues. The germline CDR1 and CDR2 sequences are MGHDK and SYGVNS. V was clipped by 1 base and J by 4 bases, with 13 bases between them. The CDR3, as DNA: TGTGCCAGCAGTGAATCGGGCAGGGGTTCCACTGAAGCTTTCTTT. This sequence encodes CASSESGRGSTEAFF. The entire variable domain, with the rest obtained from reference TRBV25-1 and TRBJ1-1, is as follows: EADIYQTPRYLVIGTGKKITLECSQTMGHDKMYWYQQDPGMELHLIHYSYGVNSTEKGDLSSESTVSRIRTEHFPLTLESARPSHTSQYLCASSESGRGSTEAFFGQGTRLTVV.

The CDR3 DNA reads as TGTGCCAGCAGTCGACAGGGGTCGGTTGGCTACACCTTC. As protein: CASSRQGSVGYTF. The chain recombines TRBV6-2 or TRBV6-3 with TRBJ1-2, with TRBD1 identical over 8 bases. The CDR3 is made up of 13 amino acids. Looked up from germline, CDR1 is MNHEY and CDR2 is SVGEGT. The trim removed 5 bases at V and 7 bases at J, leaving 6 bases unmatched.

This sequence joins TRBV2 and TRBJ1-4; D is perhaps TRBD1 (5 bases). The germline V gene encodes CDR1 SNHLY and CDR2 FYNNEI. V lost 5 bases and J lost 8, with 15 bases in between. The CDR3 has 14 residues. The CDR3 DNA is TGTGCCAGCAGTCGGGACGCCGGAGGGGAAAAACTGTTTTTT. Its translation is CASSRDAGGEKLFF.

This clone appeared once. The V gene is TRBV4-3, the J gene TRBJ1-6; D is unclear. There are 14 residues in the CDR3. CDR1 is LGHNA, CDR2 YSLEER, per germline. Trimming left V 1 base short and J 7 bases short, with 8 bases between. CDR3 residues: CASSQGQVNSPLHF. As DNA, the CDR3 is TGCGCCAGCAGCCAAGGGCAGGTGAATTCACCCCTCCACTTT.